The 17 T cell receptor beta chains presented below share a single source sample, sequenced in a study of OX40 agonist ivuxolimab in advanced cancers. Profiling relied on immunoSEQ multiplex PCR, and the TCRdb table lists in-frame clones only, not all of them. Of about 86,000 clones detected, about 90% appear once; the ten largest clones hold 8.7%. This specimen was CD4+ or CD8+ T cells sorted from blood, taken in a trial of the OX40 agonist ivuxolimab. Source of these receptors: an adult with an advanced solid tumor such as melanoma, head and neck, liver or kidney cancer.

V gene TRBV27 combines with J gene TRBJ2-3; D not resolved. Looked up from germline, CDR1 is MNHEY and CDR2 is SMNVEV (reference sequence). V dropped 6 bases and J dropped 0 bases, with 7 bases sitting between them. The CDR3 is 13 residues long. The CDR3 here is CASRTASTDTQYF. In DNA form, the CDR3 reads TGTGCCAGCAGGACTGCTAGCACAGATACGCAGTATTTT.

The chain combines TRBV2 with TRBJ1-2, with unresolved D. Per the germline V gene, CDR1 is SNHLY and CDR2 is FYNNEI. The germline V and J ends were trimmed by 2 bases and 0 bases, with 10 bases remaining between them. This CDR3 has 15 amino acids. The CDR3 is CASSELRRTNYGYTF. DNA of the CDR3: TGTGCCAGCAGTGAACTACGGAGAACTAACTATGGCTACACCTTC.

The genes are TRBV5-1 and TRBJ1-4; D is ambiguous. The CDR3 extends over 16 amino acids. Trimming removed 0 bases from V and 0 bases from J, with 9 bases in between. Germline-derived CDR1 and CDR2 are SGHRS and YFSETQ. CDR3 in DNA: TGCGCCAGCAGCTTGGGGGAGGGATCAACTAATGAAAAACTGTTTTTT. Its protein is CASSLGEGSTNEKLFF.

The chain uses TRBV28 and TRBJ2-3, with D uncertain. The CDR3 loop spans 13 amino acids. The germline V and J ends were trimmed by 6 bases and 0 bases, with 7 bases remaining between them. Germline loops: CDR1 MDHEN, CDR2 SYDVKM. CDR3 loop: CASRVGSTDTQYF. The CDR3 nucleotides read TGTGCCAGCAGGGTCGGGAGCACAGATACGCAGTATTTT.

The CDR3 DNA reads as TGCGCCAGCAGCGATGGACAGTTCGGGCCCCAGCATTTT. This gives the protein CASSDGQFGPQHF. The V call is TRBV5-1, the J call TRBJ1-5; tentatively, D is TRBD1 (6 bases). Trimming took 4 bases from V and 9 from J, leaving 14 bases between them. This CDR3 comprises 13 residues. Germline lookup yields CDR1 SGHRS and CDR2 YFSETQ.

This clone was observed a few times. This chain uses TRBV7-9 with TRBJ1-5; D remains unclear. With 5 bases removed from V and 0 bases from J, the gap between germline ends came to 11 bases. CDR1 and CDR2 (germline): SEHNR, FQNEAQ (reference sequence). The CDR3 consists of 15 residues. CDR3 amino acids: CASSLQADSNQPQHF. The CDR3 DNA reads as TGTGCCAGCAGCCTCCAGGCCGATAGCAATCAGCCCCAGCATTTT.

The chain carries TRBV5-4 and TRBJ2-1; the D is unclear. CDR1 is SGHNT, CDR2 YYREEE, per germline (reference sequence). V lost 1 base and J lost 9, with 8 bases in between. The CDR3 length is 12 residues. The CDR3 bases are TGTGCCAGCAGCTTGTGGGCGAGTGAGCAGTTCTTC. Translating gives CASSLWASEQFF. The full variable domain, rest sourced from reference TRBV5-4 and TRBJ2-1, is ETGVTQSPTHLIKTRGQQVTLRCSSQSGHNTVSWYQQALGQGPQFIFQYYREEENGRGNFPPRFSGLQFPNYSSELNVNALELDDSALYLCASSLWASEQFFGPGTRLTVL.

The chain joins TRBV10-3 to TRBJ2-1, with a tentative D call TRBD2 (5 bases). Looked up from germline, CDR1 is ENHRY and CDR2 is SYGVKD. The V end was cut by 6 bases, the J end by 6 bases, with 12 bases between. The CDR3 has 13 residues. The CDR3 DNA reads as TGTGCCATCAGCGCCCCCGAGGGCAATGAGCAGTTCTTC. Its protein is CAISAPEGNEQFF.

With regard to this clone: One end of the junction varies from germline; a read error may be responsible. The CDR3 region has the DNA TGTGCTAGCAGCTTAGCGGGACTAGCGTCTCAGGAGCAGTACTTC. Translation: CASSLAGLASQEQYF. This chain connects TRBV7-7 to TRBJ2-7, with TRBD2 matching over 10 bases. The germline gives CDR1 SSHAT, CDR2 FNYEAQ (reference sequence). The CDR3 is 15 residues long. Drawing the rest from reference TRBV7-7 and TRBJ2-7, the complete variable domain is GAGVSQSPRYKVTKRGQDVTLRCDPISSHATLYWYQQALGQGPEFLTYFNYEAQPDKSGLPSDRFSAERPEGSISTLTIQRTEQRDSAMYRCASSLAGLASQEQYFGPGTRLTVT.

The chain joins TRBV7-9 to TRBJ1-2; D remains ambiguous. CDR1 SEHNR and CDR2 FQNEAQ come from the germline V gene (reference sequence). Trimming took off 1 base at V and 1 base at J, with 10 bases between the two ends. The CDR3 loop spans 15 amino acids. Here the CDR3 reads CASSLVLQLNYGYTF. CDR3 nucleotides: TGTGCCAGCAGCTTAGTTTTGCAGCTTAACTATGGCTACACCTTC.

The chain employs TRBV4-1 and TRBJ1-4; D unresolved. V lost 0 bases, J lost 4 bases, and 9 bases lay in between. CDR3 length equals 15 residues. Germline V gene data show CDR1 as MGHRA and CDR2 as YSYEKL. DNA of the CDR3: TGCGCCAGCAGCCAAGACCCCAGGAATAATGAAAAACTGTTTTTT. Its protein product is CASSQDPRNNEKLFF.

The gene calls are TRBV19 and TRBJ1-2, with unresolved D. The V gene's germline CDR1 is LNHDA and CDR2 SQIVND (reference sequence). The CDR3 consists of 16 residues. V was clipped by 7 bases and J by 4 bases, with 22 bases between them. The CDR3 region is CASTADRGSPIYGYTF. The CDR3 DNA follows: TGTGCCAGTACCGCCGACCGCGGCAGCCCCATCTATGGCTACACCTTC.

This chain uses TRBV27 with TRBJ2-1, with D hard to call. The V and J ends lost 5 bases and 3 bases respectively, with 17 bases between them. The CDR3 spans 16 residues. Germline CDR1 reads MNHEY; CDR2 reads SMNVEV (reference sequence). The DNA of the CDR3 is TGTGCCAGCAGTCCGACCCGCGACCCCAACTACAATGAGCAGTTCTTC. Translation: CASSPTRDPNYNEQFF.

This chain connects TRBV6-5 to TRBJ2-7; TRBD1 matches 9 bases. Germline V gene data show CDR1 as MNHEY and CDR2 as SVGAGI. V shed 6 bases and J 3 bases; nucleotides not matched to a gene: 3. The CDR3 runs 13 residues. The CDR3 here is CASSSDRGYEQYF. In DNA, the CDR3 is TGTGCCAGCAGCTCGGACAGGGGCTACGAGCAGTACTTC.

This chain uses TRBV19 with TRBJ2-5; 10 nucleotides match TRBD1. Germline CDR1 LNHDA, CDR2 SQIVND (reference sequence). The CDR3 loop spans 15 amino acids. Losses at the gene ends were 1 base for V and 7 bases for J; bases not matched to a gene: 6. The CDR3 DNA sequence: TGTGCCAGTAGTATAGGGTACGGGACAGGGGCGACCCAGTACTTC. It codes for CASSIGYGTGATQYF. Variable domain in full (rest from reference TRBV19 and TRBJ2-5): DGGITQSPKYLFRKEGQNVTLSCEQNLNHDAMYWYRQDPGQGLRLIYYSQIVNDFQKGDIAEGYSVSREKKESFPLTVTSAQKNPTAFYLCASSIGYGTGATQYFGPGTRLLVL.

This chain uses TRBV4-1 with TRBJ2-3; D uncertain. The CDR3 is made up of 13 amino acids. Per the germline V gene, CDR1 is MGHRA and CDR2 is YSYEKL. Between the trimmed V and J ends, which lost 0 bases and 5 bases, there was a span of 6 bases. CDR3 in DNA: TGCGCCAGCAGCCAAGACATGCGAGATACGCAGTATTTT. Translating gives CASSQDMRDTQYF.

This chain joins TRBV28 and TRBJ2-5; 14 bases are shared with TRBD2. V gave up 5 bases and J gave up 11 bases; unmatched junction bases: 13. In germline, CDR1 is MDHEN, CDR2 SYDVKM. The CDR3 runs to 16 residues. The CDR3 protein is CASSAGTSGRREGQYF. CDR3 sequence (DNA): TGTGCCAGCAGTGCCGGGACTAGCGGGAGAAGAGAGGGGCAGTACTTC. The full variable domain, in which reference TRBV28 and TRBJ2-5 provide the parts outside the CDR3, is DVKVTQSSRYLVKRTGEKVFLECVQDMDHENMFWYRQDPGLGLRLIYFSYDVKMKEKGDIPEGYSVSREKKERFSLILESASTNQTSMYLCASSAGTSGRREGQYFGPGTRLLVL.